This T cell receptor (beta chain) was sequenced in a study of tumor and adjacent non-tumor tissue in lung cancer. Across the whole study: There were 11 to 13 adenocarcinoma, a couple of squamous cell carcinoma and 1 small cell lung cancer cases.

Germline V gene sequence: CDR1 SGHNT, CDR2 YENEEA. V shed 7 bases and J 3 bases; nucleotides not matched to a gene: 11. This CDR3 spans 15 amino acids. A modified ARM-PCR protocol with three rounds of nested PCR amplified TCRbeta. Each CDR3 protein is one row after TCRdb ran MiXCR on the multiplex PCR reads. Here the sample spans some 97,000 distinct CDR3 sequences, approximately 60% being singletons. This sample's RNA came from whole unsorted tissue. The normal lung tissue was taken more than 3 cm from the tumor edge. Chemotherapy-naive patients with new lung cancer underwent thoracic surgery in China, August–late 2014. Whole-study results and caveats: TCR diversity was significantly greater in tumor than normal lung tissue.

About this clonotype: Antigen unknown. This CDR3 is missing its conserved last phenylalanine or tryptophan, likely due to a read error.

The sequence came from a man in his thirties or forties with non-small cell lung cancer. Specimen: distant non-tumor lung tissue. V usage is TRBV11-3 and J usage is TRBJ2-7; 8 bases are a match to TRBD2. CDR3 in amino acids: CASTPNTAGVYEQYL. The CDR3 DNA reads TGTGCCAGCACCCCGAACACAGCGGGGGTCTACGAGCAGTACCTC.